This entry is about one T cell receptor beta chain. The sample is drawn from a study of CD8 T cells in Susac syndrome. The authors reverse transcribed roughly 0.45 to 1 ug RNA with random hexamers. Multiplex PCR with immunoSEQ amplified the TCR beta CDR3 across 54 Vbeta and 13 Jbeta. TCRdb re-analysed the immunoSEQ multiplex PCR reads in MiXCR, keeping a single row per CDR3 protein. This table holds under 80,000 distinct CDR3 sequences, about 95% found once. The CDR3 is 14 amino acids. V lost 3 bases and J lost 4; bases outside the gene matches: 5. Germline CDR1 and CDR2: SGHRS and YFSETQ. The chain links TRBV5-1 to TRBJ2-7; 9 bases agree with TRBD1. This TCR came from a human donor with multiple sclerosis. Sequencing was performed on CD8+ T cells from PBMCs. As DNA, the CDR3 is TGCGCCAGCAGCTCTGGACAGGGGAAGTACGAGCAGTACTTC. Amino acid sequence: CASSSGQGKYEQYF.